Following are 9 T cell receptor beta chains from one sample sequenced in a study of blood T cell repertoires in COVID-19. Clones were read by immunoSEQ multiplex PCR, and TCRdb kept only the in-frame ones, dropping some. The top ten hold approximately 12% of the sample, which has hundreds of thousands of clones, nearly 90% seen once. Sequencing was carried out using peripheral blood. The receptors here all came from a woman aged 18-30 years who had recovered from COVID-19.

The gene calls are TRBV7-9 and TRBJ1-2, with D tentatively TRBD1 (6 bases). V lost 6 bases, J lost 5 bases, and 19 bases lay in between. CDR3 length: 15 amino acids. CDR1 and CDR2 (germline): SEHNR, FQNEAQ (reference sequence). The CDR3 DNA sequence: TGTGCCAGCAGGGAAACAGGGCGCCTTTGGTATGGCTACACCTTC. Protein sequence: CASRETGRLWYGYTF. The full variable domain, with the rest looked up from reference TRBV7-9 and TRBJ1-2, is DTGVSQNPRHKITKRGQNVTFRCDPISEHNRLYWYRQTLGQGPEFLTYFQNEAQLEKSRLLSDRFSAERPKGSFSTLEIQRTEQGDSAMYLCASRETGRLWYGYTFGSGTRLTVV.

This clone was seen a few times. The chain is built from TRBV27 and TRBJ2-7; 7 bases align to TRBD2. This CDR3 comprises 15 residues. Per the germline V gene, CDR1 is MNHEY and CDR2 is SMNVEV (reference sequence). V was clipped by 6 bases and J by 2 bases; unmatched bases: 10. The CDR3 here is CASRVRGEATYEQYF. The CDR3 DNA reads as TGTGCCAGCAGGGTTCGGGGGGAGGCCACCTACGAGCAGTACTTC.

For this clone: One end of the junction fails to match germline, which may point to a read error. V and J are TRBV25-1 and TRBJ2-7; D perhaps matches TRBD2 (5 bases). The CDR3 is 15 amino acids. Germline CDR1 is MGHDK and CDR2 is SYGVNS. The CDR3, as DNA: TGTGCCACCAGTCCCCGGTGGCAGGAGGTGGGCGAGCAGTACTTC. Translation gives CATSPRWQEVGEQYF.

This chain connects TRBV6-5 to TRBJ2-2; TRBD1 matches 7 bases. Germline CDR1 and CDR2: MNHEY and SVGAGI. The CDR3 loop spans 14 amino acids. V was clipped by 4 bases and J by 4 bases; unmatched bases: 3. CDR3 bases: TGTGCCAGCAGTTGGGACAGAATCACCGGGGAGCTGTTTTTT. It yields the protein CASSWDRITGELFF.

The V and J genes are TRBV3-1 (or the pseudogene TRBV3-2) and TRBJ1-2; possible D gene TRBD1, 6 bases. This CDR3 spans 13 amino acids. The germline V gene encodes CDR1 LGHDT and CDR2 YNNKEL (reference sequence). V dropped 0 bases and J dropped 8 bases, with 10 bases sitting between them. CDR3: CASSQDWGGGYTF. The CDR3 coding sequence is TGTGCCAGCAGCCAAGATTGGGGGGGCGGCTACACCTTC.

The chain has TRBV11-3 and TRBJ2-7; tentatively, D is TRBD2 (7 bases). Trimming cost V 5 bases and J 6 bases, with 20 bases left between them. CDR1 and CDR2 from the germline V gene are SGHNT and YENEEA. The CDR3 sequence is 15 residues long. The CDR3 loop is CASSPTGAGDVEQYF. CDR3 DNA: TGTGCCAGCAGCCCCACGGGGGCGGGAGACGTCGAGCAGTACTTC.

This clone was counted once. J is TRBJ1-4 and V is TRBV4-3; unclear D gene. CDR1 and CDR2 from the germline V gene are LGHNA and YSLEER. V lost 0 bases and J lost 5, with 10 bases in between. This CDR3 region has 15 residues. The chain's CDR3 is CASSQDQAGNEKLFF. Here the CDR3 DNA reads TGCGCCAGCAGCCAAGATCAAGCGGGGAATGAAAAACTGTTTTTT.

V and J are TRBV7-3 and TRBJ2-3; TRBD2 matches at 15 bases. The J segment lost 4 bases and the V segment lost 4 bases, leaving 3 bases of the junction unmatched. Looked up from germline, CDR1 is SGHTA and CDR2 is FQGTGA. The CDR3 spans 16 residues. The CDR3 region is CASSSGTSGRSDTQYF. CDR3 in DNA: TGTGCCAGCAGCTCCGGGACTAGCGGGAGGTCAGATACGCAGTATTTT.

The table lists this clone with a few counts. The chain has TRBV30 and TRBJ1-1; 7 bases map to TRBD1. This CDR3 spans 14 amino acids. The ends lost 2 bases at V and 7 bases at J; junction bases unmatched: 10. Per germline, CDR1 GTSNPN and CDR2 SVGIG (reference sequence). The CDR3 is CAWSTSGGPLEAFF. In DNA form, the CDR3 reads TGTGCCTGGAGTACGTCAGGGGGTCCCCTTGAAGCTTTCTTT. The complete variable domain, with remaining parts taken from reference TRBV30 and TRBJ1-1, reads SQTIHQWPATLVQPVGSPLSLECTVEGTSNPNLYWYRQAAGRGLQLLFYSVGIGQISSEVPQNLSASRPQDRQFILSSKKLLLSDSGFYLCAWSTSGGPLEAFFGQGTRLTVV.